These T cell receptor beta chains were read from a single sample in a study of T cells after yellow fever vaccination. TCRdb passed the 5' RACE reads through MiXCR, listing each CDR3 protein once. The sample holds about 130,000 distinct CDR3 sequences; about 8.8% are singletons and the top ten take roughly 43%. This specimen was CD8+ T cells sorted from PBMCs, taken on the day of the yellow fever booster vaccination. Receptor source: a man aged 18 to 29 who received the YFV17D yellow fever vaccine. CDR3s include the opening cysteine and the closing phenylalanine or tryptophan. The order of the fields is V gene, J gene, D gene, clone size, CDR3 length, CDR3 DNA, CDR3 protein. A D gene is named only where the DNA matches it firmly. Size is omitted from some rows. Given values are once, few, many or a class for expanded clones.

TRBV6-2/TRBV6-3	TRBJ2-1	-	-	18	TGTGCCAGCAGTTACTTGAGCGGTTCCGCGCCGAGATACAATGAGCAGTTCTTC	CASSYLSGSAPRYNEQFF
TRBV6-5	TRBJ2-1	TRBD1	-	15	TGTGCCAGCAGTCTCGGGACAGGGGGCTTCAATGAGCAGTTCTTC	CASSLGTGGFNEQFF
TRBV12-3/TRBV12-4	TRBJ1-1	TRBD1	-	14	TGTGCCAGCAGTGGGCAGGGGGTAGACACTGAAGCTTTCTTT	CASSGQGVDTEAFF
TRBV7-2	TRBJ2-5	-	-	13	TGTGCCTCCCAGGGACGATGGGGGGAGACCCAGTACTTC	CASQGRWGETQYF
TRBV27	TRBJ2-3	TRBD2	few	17	TGTGCCAGCAGTTTATGGGCTAGCGGGGGGGCGGCAGATACGCAGTATTTT	CASSLWASGGAADTQYF
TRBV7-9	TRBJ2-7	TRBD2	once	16	TGTGCCAGCAGCTTAGCGGAGCGGGGGGGCTTCTACGAGCAGTACTTC	CASSLAERGGFYEQYF
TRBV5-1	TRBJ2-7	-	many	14	TGCGCCAGCAGCTTGGGAGGGGAAAGCTACGAGCAGTACTTC	CASSLGGESYEQYF
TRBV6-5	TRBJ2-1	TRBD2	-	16	TGTGCCAGCAGTTCCCCCCGGCTAGCGGGGAAGGGTGAGCAGTTCTTC	CASSSPRLAGKGEQFF
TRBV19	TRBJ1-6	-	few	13	TGTGCCAGTAGACAGGGTGGTGGATCACCCCTCCACTTT	CASRQGGGSPLHF
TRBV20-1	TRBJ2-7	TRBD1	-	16	TGCAGTGCTAGGGGATCGGGACAGGGATTGACCTACGAGCAGTACTTC	CSARGSGQGLTYEQYF
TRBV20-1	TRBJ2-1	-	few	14	TGCAGTGCTAGAAGGAGCTTCGACGGTAATGAGCAGTTCTTC	CSARRSFDGNEQFF
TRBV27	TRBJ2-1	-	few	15	TGTGCCAGCAGTTTTAACCAGGATCCTTACAATGAGCAGTTCTTC	CASSFNQDPYNEQFF
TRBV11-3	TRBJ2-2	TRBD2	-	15	TGTGCCAGCAGCTTGACTAGCGGGAACACCGGGGAGCTGTTTTTT	CASSLTSGNTGELFF
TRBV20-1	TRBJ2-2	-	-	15	TGCAGTGCTAGAGGGCAGGGGGAGGACACCGGGGAGCTGTTTTTT	CSARGQGEDTGELFF
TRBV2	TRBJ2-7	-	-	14	TGTGCCAGCAGTGATGGCGACGGGAACTACGAGCAGTACTTC	CASSDGDGNYEQYF
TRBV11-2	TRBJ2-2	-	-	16	TGTGCCAGCAGCTCCCTAGGGACTTCGAACACCGGGGAGCTGTTTTTT	CASSSLGTSNTGELFF
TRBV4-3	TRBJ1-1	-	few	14	TGCGCCAGCAGCCAATATCTGGGCAACACTGAAGCTTTCTTT	CASSQYLGNTEAFF
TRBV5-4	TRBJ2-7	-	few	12	TGTGCCAGCAGCGGGCGCGAACCGGAGCAGTACTTC	CASSGREPEQYF
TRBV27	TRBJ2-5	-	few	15	TGTGCCAGCAGTTATATAGGGGGGGGTCAGGAGACCCAGTACTTC	CASSYIGGGQETQYF
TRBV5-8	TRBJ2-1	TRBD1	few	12	TGTGCCAGCAGCTCCAGGGGGAATGAGCAGTTCTTC	CASSSRGNEQFF
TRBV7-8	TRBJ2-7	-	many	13	TGTGCCAGCAGACTTTCCCCGGCGACCCCGCAGTACTTC	CASRLSPATPQYF
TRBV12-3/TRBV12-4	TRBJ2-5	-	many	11	TGTGCCAGCAGCCCTGGGTTGTCCCAGTACTTC	CASSPGLSQYF
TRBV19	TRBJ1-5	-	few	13	TGTGCCAGTAGTATACAGGGGCATCAGCCCCAGCATTTT	CASSIQGHQPQHF
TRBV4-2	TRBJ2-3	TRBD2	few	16	TGTGCCAGCAACCCACTAGCGGGGGGTACCACAGATACGCAGTATTTT	CASNPLAGGTTDTQYF
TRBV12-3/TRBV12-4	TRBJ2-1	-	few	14	TGTGCCAGCAGTTTAACGGGGGCGAAGGGGGAGCAGTTCTTC	CASSLTGAKGEQFF
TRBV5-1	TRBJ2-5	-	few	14	TGCGCCAGCAGCTCTCCCTGGCGGAGGACAGCCCAGTACTTC	CASSSPWRRTAQYF
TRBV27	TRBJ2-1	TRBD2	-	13	TGTGCCAGCAGTCCTGGACTAGCGGGGGAGCAGTTCTTC	CASSPGLAGEQFF
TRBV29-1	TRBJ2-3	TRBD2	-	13	TGCAGCGTTGGCGGGGGGGACACAGATACGCAGTATTTT	CSVGGGDTDTQYF
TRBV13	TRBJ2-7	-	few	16	TGTGCCAGCAGCCAGACCCCTCTACGGGGCTCCTACGAGCAGTACTTC	CASSQTPLRGSYEQYF
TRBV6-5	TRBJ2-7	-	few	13	TGTGCCAGCAGTTGGCGCAGGTCCTACGAGCAGTACTTC	CASSWRRSYEQYF
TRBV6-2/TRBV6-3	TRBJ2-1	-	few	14	TGTGCCAGCAGTTACTCGGGACCGGACAATGAGCAGTTCTTC	CASSYSGPDNEQFF
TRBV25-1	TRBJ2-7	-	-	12	TGTGCCAGCGGCTTAAGGGGGGACGAGCAGTACTTC	CASGLRGDEQYF
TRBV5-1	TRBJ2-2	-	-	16	TGCGCCAGCAGCTTGGGCCTAATAGGGCCGGCCGGGGAGCTGTTTTTT	CASSLGLIGPAGELFF
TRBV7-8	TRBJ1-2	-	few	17	TGTGCCAGCAGCTTAGGATATTCGGCGGCAGCTAACTATGGCTACACCTTC	CASSLGYSAAANYGYTF
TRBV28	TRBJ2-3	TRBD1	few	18	TGTGCCAGCAGTTTACCCGGACAGGGGGCTGTAGGCACAGATACGCAGTATTTT	CASSLPGQGAVGTDTQYF
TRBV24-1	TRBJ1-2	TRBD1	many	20	TGTGCCACCGGCCCCCGTCGCAACCTATGGGACAGGGGATCCCCCTATGGCTACACCTTC	CATGPRRNLWDRGSPYGYTF
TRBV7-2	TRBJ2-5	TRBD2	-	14	TGTGCCAGCAGAAGGCGGGGGGGCCTTGAGACCCAGTACTTC	CASRRRGGLETQYF
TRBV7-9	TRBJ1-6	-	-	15	TGTGCCAGCAGCTTACAAGATCCGGGTTTATCACCCCTCCACTTT	CASSLQDPGLSPLHF
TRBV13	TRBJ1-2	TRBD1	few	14	TGTGCCAGCAGCTTCCGGACAGGGATTGGTGGCTACACCTTC	CASSFRTGIGGYTF
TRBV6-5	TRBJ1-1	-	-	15	TGTGCCAGCAGTTACTCGAAAAGTAGGGGAACTGAAGCTTTCTTT	CASSYSKSRGTEAFF
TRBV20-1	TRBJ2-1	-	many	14	TGCAGTGCTCGACTCGAGAGGTCCTACAATGAGCAGTTCTTC	CSARLERSYNEQFF
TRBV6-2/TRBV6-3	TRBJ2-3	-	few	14	TGTGCCAGCAGCCCCGGGCCGCAACAAGATACGCAGTATTTT	CASSPGPQQDTQYF
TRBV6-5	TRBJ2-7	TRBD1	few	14	TGTGCCAGCAGTTACCGGGACAGGGGATTAGAGCAGTACTTC	CASSYRDRGLEQYF
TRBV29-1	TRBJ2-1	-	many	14	TGCAGCGTTGAGGGCTGGACAGATGACAATGAGCAGTTCTTC	CSVEGWTDDNEQFF
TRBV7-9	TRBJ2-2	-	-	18	TGTGCCAGCAGGAAGCCGCTTTTGGGGTACGCGAACACCGGGGAGCTGTTTTTT	CASRKPLLGYANTGELFF
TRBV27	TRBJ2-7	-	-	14	TGTGCCAGCAGTTTAGTAGGGGCTCAGTACGAGCAGTACTTC	CASSLVGAQYEQYF
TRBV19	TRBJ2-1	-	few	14	TGTGCCAGTAGCTTATGGGTGGGGGGCAATGAGCAGTTCTTC	CASSLWVGGNEQFF
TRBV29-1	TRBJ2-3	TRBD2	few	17	TGCAGCGTTGATGGGACTAGCGGGGGGGCCGCCGCAGATACGCAGTATTTT	CSVDGTSGGAAADTQYF
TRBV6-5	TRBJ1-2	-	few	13	TGTGCCAGCAGCTTAGGACAGAGCGATGGCTACACCTTC	CASSLGQSDGYTF
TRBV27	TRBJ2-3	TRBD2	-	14	TGTGCCAGCAGTTCTGGGACTAGACGGGATACGCAGTATTTT	CASSSGTRRDTQYF
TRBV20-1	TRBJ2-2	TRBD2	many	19	TGCAGTGCTAGGCGAGCCCCAACTAGCGGGGGGGCAAGCACCGGGGAGCTGTTTTTT	CSARRAPTSGGASTGELFF
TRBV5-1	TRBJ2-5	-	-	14	TGCGCCAGCGCGGCGAGAGGGGGGGCCCAGACCCAGTACTTC	CASAARGGAQTQYF
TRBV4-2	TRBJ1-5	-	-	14	TGTGCCAGCAGCCAAGCTACAGGCAATCAGCCCCAGCATTTT	CASSQATGNQPQHF